This entry lists 16 T cell receptor beta chains sequenced from one sample in a study of cytomegalovirus exposure and HLA in healthy donors. With 60 Vbeta and 13 Jbeta primers, the PCR was carried out. Sequencing used immunoSEQ multiplex PCR; TCRdb keeps in-frame clones, though not all of them. The sample consists of 200,000 to 250,000 clones, 82% of them appearing once. Sequencing was performed on PBMCs. The receptors here all came from a woman in her 40s in good health and CMV-seropositive.

This chain uses TRBV20-1 with TRBJ1-2, with D uncertain. Trimming took 6 bases from V and 1 from J, leaving 6 bases between them. The CDR3 spans 11 residues. Germline-derived CDR1 and CDR2 are DFQATT and SNEGSKA (reference sequence). CDR3 nucleotides: TGCAGTGCCCTAGATAACTATGGCTACACCTTC. Translating it yields CSALDNYGYTF.

The sample holds one count of this clone. The chain joins TRBV19 to TRBJ1-2; tentatively, D is TRBD1 (6 bases). CDR3 length equals 13 residues. V was clipped by 9 bases and J by 0 bases, with 11 bases between them. Per germline, CDR1 LNHDA and CDR2 SQIVND (reference sequence). CDR3 nucleotide sequence: TGTGCCAGCTCGACAGGAGCTAACTATGGCTACACCTTC. Amino acids: CASSTGANYGYTF.

In this sample, this clone turned up once. This chain links TRBV7-2 with TRBJ1-2; TRBD1 matches 7 bases. CDR1 and CDR2 (germline): SGHTA, FQGNSA. There are 15 residues in the CDR3. J lost 1 base, V lost 5 bases, and 7 bases had no gene match. The CDR3 region is CASSHNRGINYGYTF. CDR3 DNA: TGTGCCAGCAGCCACAACAGGGGCATTAACTATGGCTACACCTTC.

V gene TRBV30 combines with J gene TRBJ2-3, with 9 bases matching TRBD2. Trimming removed 5 bases from V and 0 bases from J; junction bases left unmatched: 6. There are 15 residues in the CDR3. Germline V CDR1 and CDR2: GTSNPN, SVGIG (reference sequence). This chain's CDR3 is CAWLAGISSTDTQYF. DNA for the CDR3: TGTGCCTGGCTAGCGGGGATATCTAGCACAGATACGCAGTATTTT.

The V and J genes are TRBV19 and TRBJ2-2; no clear D. Germline V gene data show CDR1 as LNHDA and CDR2 as SQIVND (reference sequence). The CDR3 loop spans 15 amino acids. V shed 7 bases and J shed 2 bases, with 14 bases lying between them. As DNA, the CDR3 is TGTGCCAGTACCCCTGGGCTCCGTAACACCGGGGAGCTGTTTTTT. Amino acids: CASTPGLRNTGELFF.

The V call is TRBV2, the J call TRBJ2-7, with D maybe TRBD2 (6 bases). CDR1 and CDR2 from the germline V gene are SNHLY and FYNNEI. Between the trimmed V and J ends, which lost 2 bases and 3 bases, there was a span of 11 bases. The CDR3 is made up of 14 amino acids. This chain's CDR3 is CASSESREYYEQYF. The CDR3 DNA follows: TGTGCCAGCAGTGAATCCCGGGAGTACTACGAGCAGTACTTC.

A few counts support this clone. The chain combines TRBV11-1 with TRBJ2-7; D is possibly TRBD2 (5 bases). The germline V and J ends were trimmed by 5 bases and 2 bases, with 16 bases remaining between them. The V gene's germline CDR1 is SGHAT and CDR2 FQDESV (reference sequence). The CDR3 extends over 15 amino acids. DNA for the CDR3: TGTGCCAGCAGCCCCTCCCCAGCGGCAGCCTACGAGCAGTACTTC. Translated, it gives CASSPSPAAAYEQYF.

Notes on this clone: The junction and the germline gene differ at one end; a read error may be behind it. Other DNA sequences in this specimen translate into the identical CDR3. The chain recombines TRBV5-1 with TRBJ2-2; D might be TRBD2 (5 bases). Looked up from germline, CDR1 is SGHRS and CDR2 is YFSETQ. The CDR3 runs to 16 residues. The CDR3 sequence is CASSPRGRADTGELFF. The CDR3, as DNA: TGCGCTAGCAGCCCCCGCGGGCGGGCGGACACCGGGGAGCTGTTTTTT.

This rearrangement joins TRBV13 to TRBJ2-1; 7 bases line up with TRBD1. This CDR3 has 16 amino acids. Per germline, CDR1 PRHDT and CDR2 FYEKMQ (reference sequence). The junction had 9 bases not matched to a gene; V was cut back by 3 bases and J by 4 bases. CDR3 in DNA: TGTGCCAGCAGCTTCACCAACAGGGGTCCTTACAATGAGCAGTTCTTC. Translated: CASSFTNRGPYNEQFF.

The chain uses TRBV7-9 and TRBJ1-3; D is undetermined. Germline V gene sequence: CDR1 SEHNR, CDR2 FQNEAQ (reference sequence). V was clipped by 4 bases and J by 0 bases, with 16 bases between them. The CDR3 is 17 residues long. In nucleotides, the CDR3 is TGTGCCAGCAGCTCAAGCCGCACGGGGATCTCTGGAAACACCATATATTTT. Translated, it gives CASSSSRTGISGNTIYF. Drawing the rest from reference TRBV7-9 and TRBJ1-3, the complete variable domain is DTGVSQNPRHKITKRGQNVTFRCDPISEHNRLYWYRQTLGQGPEFLTYFQNEAQLEKSRLLSDRFSAERPKGSFSTLEIQRTEQGDSAMYLCASSSSRTGISGNTIYFGEGSWLTVV.

The V and J genes are TRBV7-6 and TRBJ1-5; 7 positions agree with TRBD1. Germline CDR1 reads SGHVS; CDR2 reads FNYEAQ. This CDR3 contains 16 residues. The ends lost 5 bases at V and 7 bases at J; junction bases unmatched: 14. The CDR3: CASSARQGRGHQPQHF. CDR3 bases: TGTGCCAGCAGCGCTCGACAGGGAAGAGGGCACCAGCCCCAGCATTTT.

As for this clone: At one end, the junction sequence differs from germline, possibly due to a read error. The rearrangement links TRBV2 to TRBJ1-3; 10 positions match TRBD1. The CDR3 is made up of 14 amino acids. Germline V gene data show CDR1 as SNHLY and CDR2 as FYNNEI. In DNA, the CDR3 is TGTGCCAGCAGTAGACAGGGGGCTGGGAACACCATATATTTT. Amino acid sequence: CASSRQGAGNTIYF.

V is TRBV5-1 and J is TRBJ1-4, with a tentative D call TRBD1 (6 bases). V lost 3 bases and J lost 4, with 13 bases in between. Germline loops: CDR1 SGHRS, CDR2 YFSETQ. The CDR3 has 15 residues. CDR3 region: CASSSFRGDNEKLFF. CDR3 DNA sequence: TGCGCCAGCAGCTCGTTCAGGGGAGATAATGAAAAACTGTTTTTT. Together with reference TRBV5-1 and TRBJ1-4, the CDR3 gives the full variable domain: KAGVTQTPRYLIKTRGQQVTLSCSPISGHRSVSWYQQTPGQGLQFLFEYFSETQRNKGNFPGRFSGRQFSNSRSEMNVSTLELGDSALYLCASSSFRGDNEKLFFGSGTQLSVL.

As regards this clone: Other DNA variants within this sample encode the same CDR3. J is TRBJ1-2 and V is TRBV30, with D perhaps TRBD1 (5 bases). Trimming took 4 bases from V and 4 from J, leaving 22 bases between them. This CDR3 contains 16 residues. Germline loops: CDR1 GTSNPN, CDR2 SVGIG (reference sequence). The CDR3 sequence is CAWKKPGGGPSYGYTF. CDR3 DNA sequence: TGTGCCTGGAAGAAACCTGGGGGGGGTCCCTCCTATGGCTACACCTTC. The full variable domain, rest sourced from reference TRBV30 and TRBJ1-2, is SQTIHQWPATLVQPVGSPLSLECTVEGTSNPNLYWYRQAAGRGLQLLFYSVGIGQISSEVPQNLSASRPQDRQFILSSKKLLLSDSGFYLCAWKKPGGGPSYGYTFGSGTRLTVV.

This clone was seen a few times. This chain joins TRBV4-2 and TRBJ2-1, with TRBD2 matching over 7 bases. The length of the CDR3 is 15 residues. Trimming at V came to 0 bases and at J to 5 bases, leaving 4 bases not matched to a gene. The germline V gene encodes CDR1 LGHNA and CDR2 YNFKEQ. The CDR3 loop reads CASSQDGGSHNEQFF. The CDR3 DNA sequence: TGTGCCAGCAGCCAAGACGGCGGGAGCCACAATGAGCAGTTCTTC.

The rearrangement joins TRBV10-3 to TRBJ1-1, with a weak D call TRBD1 (5 bases). The length of the CDR3 is 14 residues. V dropped 6 bases and J dropped 3 bases, with 14 bases sitting between them. CDR1 and CDR2 (germline): ENHRY, SYGVKD. The DNA of the CDR3 is TGTGCCATCAGAGACTGGTGGGGGGACACTGAAGCTTTCTTT. It codes for CAIRDWWGDTEAFF.